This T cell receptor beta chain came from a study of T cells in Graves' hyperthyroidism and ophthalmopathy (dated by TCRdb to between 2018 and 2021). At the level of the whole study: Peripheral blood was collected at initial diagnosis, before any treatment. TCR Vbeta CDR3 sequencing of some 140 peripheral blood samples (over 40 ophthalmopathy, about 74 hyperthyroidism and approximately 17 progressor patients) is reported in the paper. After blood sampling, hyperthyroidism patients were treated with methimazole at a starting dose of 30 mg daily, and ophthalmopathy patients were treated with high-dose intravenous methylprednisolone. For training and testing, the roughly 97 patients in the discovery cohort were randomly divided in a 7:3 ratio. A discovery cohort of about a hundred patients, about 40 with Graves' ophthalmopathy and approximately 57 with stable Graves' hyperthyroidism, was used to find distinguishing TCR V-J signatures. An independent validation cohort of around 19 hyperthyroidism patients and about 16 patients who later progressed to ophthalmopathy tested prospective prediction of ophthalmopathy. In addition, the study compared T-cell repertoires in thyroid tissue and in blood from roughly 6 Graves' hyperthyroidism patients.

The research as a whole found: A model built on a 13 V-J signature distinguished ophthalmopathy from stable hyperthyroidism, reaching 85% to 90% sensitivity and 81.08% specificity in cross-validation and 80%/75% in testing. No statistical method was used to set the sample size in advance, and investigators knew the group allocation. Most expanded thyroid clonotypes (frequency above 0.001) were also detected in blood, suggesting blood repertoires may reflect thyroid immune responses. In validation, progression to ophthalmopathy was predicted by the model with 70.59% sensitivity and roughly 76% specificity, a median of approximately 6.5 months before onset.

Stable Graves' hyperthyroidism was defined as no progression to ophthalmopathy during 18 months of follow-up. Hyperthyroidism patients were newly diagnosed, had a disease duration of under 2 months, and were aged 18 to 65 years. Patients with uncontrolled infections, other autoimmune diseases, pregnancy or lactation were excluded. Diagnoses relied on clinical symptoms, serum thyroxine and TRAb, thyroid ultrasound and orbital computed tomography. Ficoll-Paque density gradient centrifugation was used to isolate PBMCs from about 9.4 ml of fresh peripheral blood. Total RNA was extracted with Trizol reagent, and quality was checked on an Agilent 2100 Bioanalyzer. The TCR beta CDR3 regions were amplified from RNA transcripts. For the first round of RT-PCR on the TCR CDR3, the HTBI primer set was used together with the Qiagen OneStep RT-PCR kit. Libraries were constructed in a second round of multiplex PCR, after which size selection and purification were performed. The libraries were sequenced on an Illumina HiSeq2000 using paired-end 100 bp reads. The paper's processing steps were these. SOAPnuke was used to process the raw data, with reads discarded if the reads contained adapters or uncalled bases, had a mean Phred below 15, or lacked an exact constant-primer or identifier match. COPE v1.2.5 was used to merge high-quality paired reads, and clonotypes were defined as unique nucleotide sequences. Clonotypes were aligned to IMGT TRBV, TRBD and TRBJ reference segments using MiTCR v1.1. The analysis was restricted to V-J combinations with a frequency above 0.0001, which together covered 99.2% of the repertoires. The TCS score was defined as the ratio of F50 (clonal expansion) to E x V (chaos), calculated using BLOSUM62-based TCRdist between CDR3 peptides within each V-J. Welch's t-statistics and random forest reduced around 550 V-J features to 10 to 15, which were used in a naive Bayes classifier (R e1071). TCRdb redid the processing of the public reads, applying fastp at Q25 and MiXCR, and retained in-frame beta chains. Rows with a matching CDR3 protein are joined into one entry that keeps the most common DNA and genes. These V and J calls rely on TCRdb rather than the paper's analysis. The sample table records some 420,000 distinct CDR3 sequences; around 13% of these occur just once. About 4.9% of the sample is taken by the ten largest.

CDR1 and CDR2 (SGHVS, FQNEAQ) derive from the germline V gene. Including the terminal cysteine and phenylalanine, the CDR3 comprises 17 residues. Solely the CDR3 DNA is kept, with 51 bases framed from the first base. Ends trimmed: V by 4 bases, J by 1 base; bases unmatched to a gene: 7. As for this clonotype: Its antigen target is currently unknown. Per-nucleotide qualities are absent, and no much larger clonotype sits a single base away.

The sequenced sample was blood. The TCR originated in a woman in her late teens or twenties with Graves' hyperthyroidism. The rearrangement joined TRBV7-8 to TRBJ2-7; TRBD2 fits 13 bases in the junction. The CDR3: CASSYRTSGSESYEQYF. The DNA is TGTGCCAGCAGCTATAGGACTAGCGGGAGTGAGTCCTACGAGCAGTACTTC.